This is a list of T cell receptor beta chains from one sample in a study of vaccination effects on CD4 cells after COVID-19. Profiled with immunoSEQ multiplex PCR; TCRdb holds only in-frame clones, not every one. The data show about 28,000 clones, with around 72% seen just once and 30% held by the top ten. Their specific antigens are unknown. The sample consisted of CD4+ T cells from PBMCs cultured with SARS-CoV-2 spike peptides, taken before COVID-19 vaccination. Receptors were obtained from a human donor who received a COVID-19 vaccine. Each CDR3 is given with its conserved first and last residue. Fields, in order: clone size, V gene, J gene, D gene, CDR3 protein, CDR3 DNA. The D gene is left open where the match is weak. Some rows have no size entry. The others give once, few or many, or a class for an expanded clone.

abundance: -; v_gene: TRBV20-1; j_gene: TRBJ1-2; d_gene: -; CDR3aa: CSARWGPGYTF; CDR3nt: TGCAGTGCGAGGTGGGGGCCTGGCTACACCTTC
abundance: -; v_gene: TRBV18; j_gene: TRBJ1-1; d_gene: TRBD1; CDR3aa: CASSPRAGGDTEAFF; CDR3nt: TGTGCCAGCTCACCACGGGCAGGGGGCGACACTGAAGCTTTCTTT
abundance: -; v_gene: TRBV5-6; j_gene: TRBJ2-2; d_gene: -; CDR3aa: CASSLAGELFF; CDR3nt: TGTGCCAGCAGCTTGGCCGGGGAGCTGTTTTTT
abundance: -; v_gene: TRBV6-1; j_gene: TRBJ1-5; d_gene: TRBD1; CDR3aa: CASSEIGRGRNQPQHF; CDR3nt: TGTGCCAGCAGTGAAATCGGTAGGGGGCGTAATCAGCCCCAGCATTTT
abundance: -; v_gene: TRBV4-2; j_gene: TRBJ2-3; d_gene: -; CDR3aa: CASSPRQGTDTQYF; CDR3nt: TGTGCCAGCAGCCCGCGACAGGGCACAGATACGCAGTATTTT
abundance: -; v_gene: TRBV19; j_gene: TRBJ1-1; d_gene: TRBD1; CDR3aa: CASSRGKNTEAFF; CDR3nt: TGTGCCAGTAGCAGGGGGAAGAACACTGAAGCTTTCTTT
abundance: -; v_gene: TRBV2; j_gene: TRBJ1-2; d_gene: TRBD1; CDR3aa: CANRLTGDYGYTF; CDR3nt: TGTGCCAACAGACTTACAGGGGACTATGGCTACACCTTC
abundance: -; v_gene: TRBV6-5; j_gene: TRBJ1-2; d_gene: TRBD1; CDR3aa: CASSYVGQGVYGYTF; CDR3nt: TGTGCCAGCAGTTACGTGGGACAGGGGGTCTATGGCTACACCTTC
abundance: once; v_gene: TRBV5-6; j_gene: TRBJ2-5; d_gene: TRBD1; CDR3aa: CASSSSGGGETQYF; CDR3nt: TGTGCCAGCAGCTCATCAGGGGGTGGGGAGACCCAGTACTTC
abundance: -; v_gene: TRBV10-3; j_gene: TRBJ1-4; d_gene: TRBD1; CDR3aa: CAISLGTGVEKLFF; CDR3nt: TGTGCCATCAGCCTCGGGACAGGGGTGGAAAAACTGTTTTTT
abundance: -; v_gene: TRBV5-1; j_gene: TRBJ2-7; d_gene: TRBD1; CDR3aa: CASSPFRDRVHEQYF; CDR3nt: TGCGCCAGCAGCCCTTTCCGGGACAGGGTCCACGAGCAGTACTTC
abundance: -; v_gene: TRBV4-1; j_gene: TRBJ1-2; d_gene: -; CDR3aa: CASSRPGGGDYGYTF; CDR3nt: TGCGCCAGCAGCCGCCCGGGGGGAGGGGACTATGGCTACACCTTC
abundance: -; v_gene: TRBV2; j_gene: TRBJ2-2; d_gene: TRBD1; CDR3aa: CASSMTGGGTGELFF; CDR3nt: TGTGCCAGCAGTATGACAGGGGGCGGCACCGGGGAGCTGTTTTTT
abundance: -; v_gene: TRBV7-6; j_gene: TRBJ2-3; d_gene: -; CDR3aa: CASSLLRVGTDTQYF; CDR3nt: TGTGCCAGCAGCTTATTAAGGGTTGGCACAGATACGCAGTATTTT
abundance: -; v_gene: TRBV10-3; j_gene: TRBJ2-7; d_gene: -; CDR3aa: CAISDLTGLYEQYF; CDR3nt: TGTGCCATCAGTGATTTGACAGGACTCTACGAGCAGTACTTC
abundance: -; v_gene: TRBV15; j_gene: TRBJ1-1; d_gene: -; CDR3aa: CATSRDMGAPPEAFF; CDR3nt: TGTGCCACCAGCAGAGATATGGGGGCCCCGCCTGAAGCTTTCTTT
abundance: -; v_gene: TRBV5-4; j_gene: TRBJ2-7; d_gene: TRBD2; CDR3aa: CASSSMTSGSYEQYF; CDR3nt: TGTGCCAGCAGCTCCATGACTAGCGGGAGCTACGAGCAGTACTTC
abundance: -; v_gene: TRBV6-5; j_gene: TRBJ1-6; d_gene: -; CDR3aa: CASSFISILNSPLHF; CDR3nt: TGTGCCAGCAGCTTTATTTCGATTCTTAATTCACCCCTCCACTTT
abundance: few; v_gene: TRBV19; j_gene: TRBJ2-2; d_gene: TRBD1; CDR3aa: CASTTPGGGGELFF; CDR3nt: TGTGCCAGTACTACCCCAGGGGGCGGCGGGGAGCTGTTTTTT
abundance: once; v_gene: TRBV15; j_gene: TRBJ1-1; d_gene: TRBD1; CDR3aa: CATSIRDRAGEAFF; CDR3nt: TGTGCCACCAGCATTCGGGACAGGGCGGGTGAAGCTTTCTTT
abundance: -; v_gene: TRBV7-2; j_gene: TRBJ2-7; d_gene: TRBD2; CDR3aa: CASSSGTRSYEQYF; CDR3nt: TGTGCCAGCAGCTCCGGGACTAGATCCTACGAGCAGTACTTC
abundance: -; v_gene: TRBV29-1; j_gene: TRBJ1-2; d_gene: -; CDR3aa: CSVVEPGYTF; CDR3nt: TGCAGCGTTGTGGAACCTGGCTACACCTTC
abundance: -; v_gene: TRBV5-1; j_gene: TRBJ2-3; d_gene: TRBD2; CDR3aa: CASSLGLAASTDTQYF; CDR3nt: TGCGCCAGCAGCTTGGGACTAGCGGCTAGCACAGATACGCAGTATTTT
abundance: once; v_gene: TRBV19; j_gene: TRBJ1-2; d_gene: TRBD1; CDR3aa: CASSIVDRGYTF; CDR3nt: TGTGCCAGTAGTATAGTGGACAGGGGCTACACCTTC
abundance: -; v_gene: TRBV18; j_gene: TRBJ2-5; d_gene: -; CDR3aa: CASSPKGETQYF; CDR3nt: TGTGCCAGCTCCCCCAAGGGTGAGACCCAGTACTTC
abundance: -; v_gene: TRBV4-1; j_gene: TRBJ1-5; d_gene: -; CDR3aa: CASSQDWPGGNQPQHF; CDR3nt: TGCGCCAGCAGCCAAGACTGGCCCGGAGGCAATCAGCCCCAGCATTTT
abundance: -; v_gene: TRBV27; j_gene: TRBJ1-1; d_gene: -; CDR3aa: CASSQLGGGTEAFF; CDR3nt: TGTGCCAGCTCCCAATTGGGGGGTGGCACTGAAGCTTTCTTT
abundance: -; v_gene: TRBV6-5; j_gene: TRBJ1-1; d_gene: TRBD1; CDR3aa: CASSKGQPNTEAFF; CDR3nt: TGTGCCAGCAGCAAGGGACAGCCGAACACTGAAGCTTTCTTT
abundance: -; v_gene: TRBV3-1/TRBV3-2; j_gene: TRBJ1-2; d_gene: -; CDR3aa: CASSQDWDYGYTF; CDR3nt: TGTGCCAGCAGCCAAGATTGGGACTATGGCTACACCTTC
abundance: -; v_gene: TRBV7-9; j_gene: TRBJ1-1; d_gene: -; CDR3aa: CASSLIRVMNTEAFF; CDR3nt: TGTGCCAGCAGCTTAATCAGGGTCATGAACACTGAAGCTTTCTTT
abundance: -; v_gene: TRBV9; j_gene: TRBJ1-1; d_gene: -; CDR3aa: CASSWGDGTEAFF; CDR3nt: TGTGCCAGCAGCTGGGGGGACGGCACTGAAGCTTTCTTT
abundance: few; v_gene: TRBV10-3; j_gene: TRBJ1-5; d_gene: -; CDR3aa: CAISETSNQPQHF; CDR3nt: TGTGCCATCAGTGAGACAAGCAATCAGCCCCAGCATTTT
abundance: few; v_gene: TRBV11-1; j_gene: TRBJ2-1; d_gene: -; CDR3aa: CASSPWTVRYNEQFF; CDR3nt: TGTGCCAGCAGCCCGTGGACTGTCCGCTACAATGAGCAGTTCTTC
abundance: -; v_gene: TRBV9; j_gene: TRBJ1-4; d_gene: -; CDR3aa: CASSVGVAPNEKLFF; CDR3nt: TGTGCCAGCAGCGTAGGAGTAGCCCCTAATGAAAAACTGTTTTTT
abundance: -; v_gene: TRBV6-5; j_gene: TRBJ1-1; d_gene: TRBD1; CDR3aa: CASSPDRVATEAFF; CDR3nt: TGTGCCAGCAGCCCCGACAGGGTCGCCACTGAAGCTTTCTTT
abundance: -; v_gene: TRBV28; j_gene: TRBJ1-2; d_gene: TRBD1; CDR3aa: CASKWQGAYNYGYTF; CDR3nt: TGTGCCAGCAAGTGGCAGGGGGCCTACAACTATGGCTACACCTTC
abundance: once; v_gene: TRBV6-4; j_gene: TRBJ2-3; d_gene: -; CDR3aa: CASSDSVECGKDTDTQYF; CDR3nt: TGTGCCAGCAGTGACTCAGTGGAGTGCGGGAAAGACACAGATACGCAGTATTTT
abundance: -; v_gene: TRBV7-9; j_gene: TRBJ1-2; d_gene: -; CDR3aa: CASSLPVLGYTF; CDR3nt: TGTGCCAGCAGCTTACCAGTCCTGGGCTACACCTTC
abundance: -; v_gene: TRBV4-3; j_gene: TRBJ1-2; d_gene: -; CDR3aa: CASSQGPGGYTF; CDR3nt: TGCGCCAGCAGCCAAGGCCCAGGGGGCTACACCTTC
abundance: -; v_gene: TRBV7-7; j_gene: TRBJ2-5; d_gene: -; CDR3aa: CASSLWGTETQYF; CDR3nt: TGTGCTAGCAGCTTGTGGGGGACAGAGACCCAGTACTTC
abundance: -; v_gene: TRBV30; j_gene: TRBJ2-5; d_gene: TRBD2; CDR3aa: CAWSAWVTSGLETQYF; CDR3nt: TGTGCCTGGAGTGCCTGGGTGACTAGCGGCCTAGAGACCCAGTACTTC
abundance: -; v_gene: TRBV18; j_gene: TRBJ1-2; d_gene: -; CDR3aa: CASSSGGYGYTF; CDR3nt: TGTGCCAGCTCAAGTGGAGGGTATGGCTACACCTTC
abundance: -; v_gene: TRBV11-2; j_gene: TRBJ2-3; d_gene: TRBD2; CDR3aa: CASRRTRTSLHSTDTQYF; CDR3nt: TGTGCCAGCAGGAGGACACGGACTAGCCTCCATAGCACAGATACGCAGTATTTT
abundance: -; v_gene: TRBV6-1; j_gene: TRBJ2-1; d_gene: -; CDR3aa: CASTPRQSSYNEQFF; CDR3nt: TGTGCCAGCACCCCAAGACAGAGCTCCTACAATGAGCAGTTCTTC
abundance: -; v_gene: TRBV2; j_gene: TRBJ2-1; d_gene: -; CDR3aa: CASSEGDRREQFF; CDR3nt: TGTGCCAGCAGTGAAGGGGATCGGCGTGAGCAGTTCTTC
abundance: few; v_gene: TRBV6-5; j_gene: TRBJ1-6; d_gene: TRBD1; CDR3aa: CASIRDSNSPLHF; CDR3nt: TGTGCCAGCATAAGGGACAGTAATTCACCCCTCCACTTT
abundance: -; v_gene: TRBV5-1; j_gene: TRBJ2-5; d_gene: -; CDR3aa: CASTRGGVAQETQYF; CDR3nt: TGCGCCAGCACAAGGGGGGGCGTGGCCCAAGAGACCCAGTACTTC
abundance: -; v_gene: TRBV28; j_gene: TRBJ1-2; d_gene: TRBD1; CDR3aa: CASSLYSRQGPHGYTF; CDR3nt: TGTGCCAGCAGTTTATATTCCCGACAGGGTCCGCATGGCTACACCTTC
abundance: few; v_gene: TRBV5-1; j_gene: TRBJ1-1; d_gene: -; CDR3aa: CASGIGAQSFF; CDR3nt: TGCGCCAGTGGGATAGGAGCGCAGAGTTTCTTT
abundance: -; v_gene: TRBV12-3/TRBV12-4; j_gene: TRBJ1-4; d_gene: -; CDR3aa: CASSDREKLFF; CDR3nt: TGTGCCAGCAGCGACAGGGAAAAACTGTTTTTT
abundance: -; v_gene: TRBV13; j_gene: TRBJ2-3; d_gene: -; CDR3aa: CASSFRAGMRTDTQYF; CDR3nt: TGTGCCAGCAGCTTTCGGGCGGGAATGCGCACAGATACGCAGTATTTT
abundance: -; v_gene: TRBV11-2; j_gene: TRBJ2-3; d_gene: -; CDR3aa: CASSLVDQGWADTQYF; CDR3nt: TGTGCCAGCAGCTTAGTTGATCAGGGGTGGGCAGATACGCAGTATTTT
abundance: -; v_gene: TRBV7-9; j_gene: TRBJ2-1; d_gene: -; CDR3aa: CASSFLGGIYNEQFF; CDR3nt: TGTGCCAGCAGCTTCCTAGGGGGTATATACAATGAGCAGTTCTTC
abundance: -; v_gene: TRBV5-1; j_gene: TRBJ1-4; d_gene: -; CDR3aa: CASSLGRRNEKLFF; CDR3nt: TGCGCCAGCAGCTTGGGGCGGAGAAATGAAAAACTGTTTTTT
abundance: -; v_gene: TRBV15; j_gene: TRBJ2-5; d_gene: -; CDR3aa: CATSRDPLLGGAETQYF; CDR3nt: TGTGCCACCAGCAGAGATCCCCTCTTAGGTGGGGCGGAGACCCAGTACTTC
abundance: -; v_gene: TRBV2; j_gene: TRBJ1-1; d_gene: -; CDR3aa: CASQFSKSWSGNTEAFF; CDR3nt: TGTGCCAGCCAGTTCAGTAAATCGTGGTCGGGGAACACTGAAGCTTTCTTT
abundance: -; v_gene: TRBV4-1; j_gene: TRBJ1-1; d_gene: -; CDR3aa: CASSPLSSNIEAFF; CDR3nt: TGCGCCAGCAGCCCCCTAAGTTCGAACATTGAAGCTTTCTTT
abundance: -; v_gene: TRBV2; j_gene: TRBJ2-3; d_gene: -; CDR3aa: CATSLGADTQYF; CDR3nt: TGTGCCACCTCCCTGGGAGCAGATACGCAGTATTTT
abundance: few; v_gene: TRBV5-1; j_gene: TRBJ1-3; d_gene: TRBD1; CDR3aa: CASSLGQERSGNTIYF; CDR3nt: TGCGCCAGCAGCCTTGGACAGGAGCGCTCTGGAAACACCATATATTTT
abundance: -; v_gene: TRBV30; j_gene: TRBJ1-3; d_gene: -; CDR3aa: CACRGQGNTIYF; CDR3nt: TGTGCCTGTCGGGGGCAGGGAAACACCATATATTTT